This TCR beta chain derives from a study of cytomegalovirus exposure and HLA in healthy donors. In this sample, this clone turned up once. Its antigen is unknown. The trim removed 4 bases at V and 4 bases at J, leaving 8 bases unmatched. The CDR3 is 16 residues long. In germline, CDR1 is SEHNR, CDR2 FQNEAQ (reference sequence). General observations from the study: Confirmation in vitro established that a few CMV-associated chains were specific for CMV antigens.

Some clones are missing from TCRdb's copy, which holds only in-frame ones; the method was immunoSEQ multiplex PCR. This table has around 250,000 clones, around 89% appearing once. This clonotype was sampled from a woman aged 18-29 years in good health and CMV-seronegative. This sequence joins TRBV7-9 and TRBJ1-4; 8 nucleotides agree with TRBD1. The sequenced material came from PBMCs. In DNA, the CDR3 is TGTGCCAGCAGCTCGACCGGGACAGGCGTTAATGAAAAACTGTTTTTT. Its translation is CASSSTGTGVNEKLFF.